The 30 T cell receptor beta chains below come from one sample, sequenced in a study of T cell responses to AZD1222 COVID-19 vaccine. Some clones are missing from TCRdb's copy, which holds only in-frame ones; the method was immunoSEQ multiplex PCR. Here the sample spans around 80,000 clones, about 80% being singletons. Sequenced here: peripheral blood, sampled 28 days after the second AZD1222 dose. These receptors were obtained from an adult who received the AZD1222 COVID-19 vaccine.

The chain is built from TRBV5-6 and TRBJ1-1; perhaps TRBD1 as D (5 bases). V was pared by 0 bases and J by 2 bases, with 8 bases between. CDR3 length: 14 residues. Per the germline V gene, CDR1 is SGHDT and CDR2 is YYEEEE. The CDR3 is CASSLVGANTEAFF. CDR3 coding DNA: TGTGCCAGCAGCTTGGTTGGGGCTAACACTGAAGCTTTCTTT.

The CDR3 DNA reads as TGTGCCAGCAGCCAGAATAGCGGTCCTACTAGCACAGATACGCAGTATTTT. Its protein is CASSQNSGPTSTDTQYF. The rearrangement joins TRBV4-2 to TRBJ2-3, with D possibly TRBD2 on 6 matching bases. V dropped 3 bases and J dropped 0 bases, with 16 bases sitting between them. CDR1 LGHNA and CDR2 YNFKEQ come from the germline V gene. The CDR3 is 17 amino acids.

The rearrangement uses TRBV5-1 and TRBJ2-3, with D maybe TRBD2 (6 bases). The length of the CDR3 is 15 residues. Looked up from germline, CDR1 is SGHRS and CDR2 is YFSETQ. V was shortened by 3 bases and J by 2 bases, with 13 bases between the two germline ends. The CDR3 sequence is CASSYGGGLTDTQYF. CDR3 coding DNA: TGCGCCAGCAGCTATGGCGGAGGGCTCACAGATACGCAGTATTTT.

The chain joins TRBV6-5 to TRBJ1-5; 10 positions agree with TRBD1. Germline V gene data show CDR1 as MNHEY and CDR2 as SVGAGI. This CDR3 spans 16 amino acids. V dropped 4 bases and J dropped 5; count of bases not matched to a gene: 8. In DNA, the CDR3 is TGTGCCAGCAGTTCCCGGGACAGGGGAGCCGATCAGCCCCAGCATTTT. Protein product: CASSSRDRGADQPQHF.

This chain links TRBV10-2 with TRBJ1-5; tentatively, D is TRBD1 (6 bases). Deletions cut 7 bases from V and 5 bases from J, with 12 bases between. The CDR3 totals 13 residues. Germline V lookup: CDR1 WSHSY, CDR2 SAAADI. CDR3 sequence: CASTVRGDQPQHF. DNA for the CDR3: TGCGCCAGCACCGTCAGGGGTGATCAGCCCCAGCATTTT.

In its sample, this clone was seen a few times. The V call is TRBV20-1, the J call TRBJ2-5; weak D call: TRBD2 (5 bases). The CDR3 runs 12 residues. Deletions cut 4 bases from V and 7 bases from J, with 13 bases between. Germline loops: CDR1 DFQATT, CDR2 SNEGSKA (reference sequence). The CDR3: CSATERGGTQYF. The CDR3 DNA follows: TGCAGTGCTACTGAGCGCGGAGGGACCCAGTACTTC.

The rearrangement links TRBV28 to TRBJ1-2, with D perhaps matching TRBD1 (6 bases). The V end lost 6 bases, the J end lost 4 bases, and 15 bases lay between the germline ends. Germline loops: CDR1 MDHEN, CDR2 SYDVKM. This CDR3 has 14 amino acids. The DNA of the CDR3 is TGTGCCAGCAGACCTACAGGGCTGCGCTATGGCTACACCTTC. The encoded protein is CASRPTGLRYGYTF.

The chain joins TRBV13 to TRBJ2-5; perhaps TRBD2 as D (5 bases). CDR3 size: 14 residues. Germline CDR1 is PRHDT and CDR2 is FYEKMQ (reference sequence). The germline V and J ends were trimmed by 4 bases and 4 bases, with 13 bases remaining between them. CDR3 loop: CASSSRESRETQYF. The CDR3 nucleotides are TGTGCCAGCAGCTCCCGGGAATCCCGAGAGACCCAGTACTTC. Variable domain in full (rest from reference TRBV13 and TRBJ2-5): AAGVIQSPRHLIKEKRETATLKCYPIPRHDTVYWYQQGPGQDPQFLISFYEKMQSDKGSIPDRFSAQQFSDYHSELNMSSLELGDSALYFCASSSRESRETQYFGPGTRLLVL.

This clone came up once. The V call is TRBV14, the J call TRBJ2-1, with a tentative D call TRBD1 (6 bases). The CDR3 spans 14 residues. The V end lost 4 bases, the J end lost 3 bases, and 10 bases lay between the germline ends. Germline V gene sequence: CDR1 SGHDN, CDR2 FVKESK. The CDR3 protein is CASSRTGHYNEQFF. The CDR3 DNA follows: TGTGCCAGCAGCCGAACGGGACACTACAATGAGCAGTTCTTC.

This clone was observed a handful of times. The chain links TRBV13 to TRBJ1-5, with D hard to call. V was pared by 2 bases and J by 3 bases, with 8 bases between. Looked up from germline, CDR1 is PRHDT and CDR2 is FYEKMQ (reference sequence). The CDR3 length is 14 residues. The DNA for the CDR3 is TGTGCCAGCAGCTTACGGGGAAACAATCAGCCCCAGCATTTT. As protein: CASSLRGNNQPQHF. The full variable domain, rest sourced from reference TRBV13 and TRBJ1-5, is AAGVIQSPRHLIKEKRETATLKCYPIPRHDTVYWYQQGPGQDPQFLISFYEKMQSDKGSIPDRFSAQQFSDYHSELNMSSLELGDSALYFCASSLRGNNQPQHFGDGTRLSIL.

V usage is TRBV3-1 (or the pseudogene TRBV3-2) and J usage is TRBJ2-1, with a weak D call TRBD2 (5 bases). Per germline, CDR1 LGHDT and CDR2 YNNKEL (reference sequence). The CDR3 loop spans 15 amino acids. Deletions cut 4 bases from V and 3 bases from J, with 13 bases between. The CDR3 region has the DNA TGTGCCAGCAGCCGGAACAGCGGAGGCTACAATGAGCAGTTCTTC. It translates to CASSRNSGGYNEQFF.

This chain uses TRBV7-9 with TRBJ1-6; the match to TRBD1 covers 8 bases. Per the germline V gene, CDR1 is SEHNR and CDR2 is FQNEAQ (reference sequence). The trim removed 3 bases at V and 9 bases at J, leaving 7 bases unmatched. The CDR3 has 15 residues. CDR3 sequence: CASSFGLQGGSPLHF. In DNA, the CDR3 is TGTGCCAGCAGCTTTGGTTTACAGGGGGGTTCACCCCTCCACTTT.

The J gene is TRBJ2-6, the V gene TRBV25-1; 9 nucleotides line up with TRBD1. CDR1 and CDR2 from the germline V gene are MGHDK and SYGVNS. CDR3 length equals 16 residues. The V and J ends lost 5 bases and 0 bases, in that order; junction bases with no gene match: 2. This chain's CDR3 is CASSKTGGSGANVLTF. In DNA, the CDR3 is TGTGCCAGCAGTAAGACAGGGGGCTCTGGGGCCAACGTCCTGACTTTC.

The chain joins TRBV14 to TRBJ1-1; D remains unclear. This CDR3 has 15 amino acids. The V end was cut by 6 bases, the J end by 5 bases, with 19 bases between. The V gene's germline CDR1 is SGHDN and CDR2 FVKESK. The CDR3 nucleotides are TGTGCCAGCAGTCTACGGAGGAAAGGGAGGACTGAAGCTTTCTTT. This codes for CASSLRRKGRTEAFF.

For this clone: One end of the junction fails to match germline, which may point to a read error. The V gene is TRBV7-9, the J gene TRBJ2-1, with 8 bases lining up with TRBD1. The germline CDR1 and CDR2 sequences are SEHNR and FQNEAQ (reference sequence). This CDR3 has 16 amino acids. CDR3 loop: CAGSPPSRDRYNEQFF. The CDR3 region has the DNA TGTGCCGGCAGCCCTCCTTCACGGGACAGGTACAATGAGCAGTTCTTC.

This chain joins TRBV18 and TRBJ1-1, with D possibly TRBD1 on 6 matching bases. Trimming pared 3 bases from V and 4 bases from J, leaving 24 bases between. CDR1 and CDR2 (germline): KGHSH, LQKENI. The CDR3 runs 18 residues. This CDR3 is CASSPSGGRATVGTEAFF. The CDR3 nucleotides are TGTGCCAGCTCACCTTCTGGGGGCAGGGCGACCGTAGGCACTGAAGCTTTCTTT. The complete variable domain, with remaining parts taken from reference TRBV18 and TRBJ1-1, reads NAGVMQNPRHLVRRRGQEARLRCSPMKGHSHVYWYRQLPEEGLKFMVYLQKENIIDESGMPKERFSAEFPKEGPSILRIQQVVRGDSAAYFCASSPSGGRATVGTEAFFGQGTRLTVV.

The V call is TRBV20-1, the J call TRBJ2-7; D is ambiguous. There are 10 residues in the CDR3. With 3 bases removed from V and 3 bases from J, the gap between germline ends came to 3 bases. Per germline, CDR1 DFQATT and CDR2 SNEGSKA (reference sequence). DNA for the CDR3: TGCAGTGCTAGCGGCTACGAGCAGTACTTC. It codes for CSASGYEQYF.

This clone was seen more than once but under ten times. The chain combines TRBV2 with TRBJ1-4; D is unclear. The length of the CDR3 is 12 residues. Trimming took off 10 bases at V and 7 bases at J, with 13 bases between the two ends. CDR1 and CDR2 from the germline V gene are SNHLY and FYNNEI. The CDR3 region is CATSPTGEKLFF. The CDR3 DNA sequence: TGTGCCACGAGCCCTACGGGTGAAAAACTGTTTTTT.

This chain joins TRBV1 and TRBJ1-1; TRBD1, the table's D call, was not compared with the DNA. TRBV1 is flagged as a pseudogene. CDR3 length: 16 residues. CDR3 residues: CTSSLDRGVANTEAFF. The CDR3 nucleotides read TGCACCAGCAGCCTTGACAGGGGAGTAGCGAACACTGAAGCTTTCTTT.

This chain joins TRBV21-1 and TRBJ2-7; TRBD1 is the table's D call, not checked against the DNA. TRBV21-1 corresponds to a pseudogene. The CDR3 consists of 15 residues. The CDR3 spells CASSFRGVLPYEQYF. CDR3 bases: TGTGCCAGCAGCTTTAGGGGCGTCCTTCCCTACGAGCAGTACTTC.

This clone was picked up one time. The chain uses TRBV7-2 and TRBJ1-3; 7 positions agree with TRBD1. Germline CDR1 and CDR2: SGHTA and FQGNSA. J gave up 0 bases and V 2 bases, and 7 bases lay outside the gene matches. The CDR3 has 17 amino acids. CDR3 in amino acids: CASSLFTGAISGNTIYF. For the CDR3, the DNA is TGTGCCAGCAGCTTATTTACAGGGGCTATCTCTGGAAACACCATATATTTT.

The CDR3 reads CASRRQGSNEKLFF. CDR3 DNA: TGTGCCAGTAGGAGACAGGGGTCTAATGAAAAACTGTTTTTT. This chain links TRBV19 with TRBJ1-4; TRBD1 aligns across 8 bases. The V gene's germline CDR1 is LNHDA and CDR2 SQIVND (reference sequence). The V segment lost 6 bases and the J segment 3 bases; nucleotides outside the gene matches: 3. The CDR3 spans 14 residues.

The V gene is TRBV5-1, the J gene TRBJ2-5; TRBD2 matches at 9 bases. The CDR3 is 17 residues long. CDR1 is SGHRS, CDR2 YFSETQ, per germline. The V gene end was trimmed by 0 bases and the J gene end by 4 bases; junction bases not matched to a gene: 10. CDR3 protein: CASSLGAALAGLETQYF. The CDR3 DNA is TGCGCCAGCAGCTTGGGGGCGGCGCTAGCGGGACTAGAGACCCAGTACTTC. The full variable domain, in which reference TRBV5-1 and TRBJ2-5 provide the parts outside the CDR3, is KAGVTQTPRYLIKTRGQQVTLSCSPISGHRSVSWYQQTPGQGLQFLFEYFSETQRNKGNFPGRFSGRQFSNSRSEMNVSTLELGDSALYLCASSLGAALAGLETQYFGPGTRLLVL.

The chain uses TRBV3-1 (or the pseudogene TRBV3-2) and TRBJ1-2, with 7 nucleotides matching TRBD1. Unmatched junction bases numbered 0, after V lost 3 bases and J lost 2 bases. The CDR3 sequence is 13 residues long. CDR1 LGHDT and CDR2 YNNKEL come from the germline V gene (reference sequence). The CDR3 loop is CASSQGQNYGYTF. For the CDR3, the DNA is TGTGCCAGCAGCCAGGGACAGAACTATGGCTACACCTTC.

J is TRBJ1-2 and V is TRBV11-2; tentative D call: TRBD1 (5 bases). V dropped 0 bases and J dropped 4 bases, with 12 bases sitting between them. Germline CDR1 reads SGHAT; CDR2 reads FQNNGV. This CDR3 region has 15 residues. CDR3 sequence: CASSLDLLGTYGYTF. CDR3 nucleotide sequence: TGTGCCAGCAGCTTAGATCTCTTAGGGACCTATGGCTACACCTTC.

The chain links TRBV6-2 or TRBV6-3 to TRBJ2-5; D is uncertain. Germline V gives CDR1 MNHEY, CDR2 SVGEGT. The germline V and J ends were trimmed by 2 bases and 4 bases, with 14 bases remaining between them. This CDR3 has 15 residues. CDR3 bases: TGTGCCAGCAGTTACAGTCCCGTGGGCACAGAGACCCAGTACTTC. Its protein product is CASSYSPVGTETQYF.

V is TRBV25-1 and J is TRBJ1-4, with D uncertain. V lost 4 bases and J lost 0, with 12 bases in between. The CDR3 covers 16 residues. Germline CDR1 and CDR2: MGHDK and SYGVNS. The CDR3: CASSGRTDATNEKLFF. CDR3 bases: TGTGCCAGCAGTGGCCGGACGGACGCAACTAATGAAAAACTGTTTTTT.

This chain connects TRBV19 to TRBJ1-5; 9 bases agree with TRBD1. V lost 2 bases, J lost 4 bases, and 9 bases stayed unmatched. The CDR3 covers 17 residues. Germline values: CDR1 LNHDA, CDR2 SQIVND (reference sequence). Here the CDR3 reads CASSISGPGTGNQPQHF. The CDR3 nucleotides are TGTGCCAGTAGTATATCGGGACCCGGGACAGGGAATCAGCCCCAGCATTTT.

J is TRBJ1-1 and V is TRBV7-8; no clear D. This CDR3 contains 14 residues. Germline CDR1 SGHVS, CDR2 FQNEAQ. The V end was cut by 0 bases, the J end by 4 bases, with 9 bases between. This CDR3 is CASSLAGGSTEAFF. CDR3 in DNA: TGTGCCAGCAGCTTAGCCGGCGGGAGCACTGAAGCTTTCTTT.

There are a few counts of this clone. The chain joins TRBV7-3 to TRBJ1-6; TRBD1 is a possible D gene (6 bases). The V and J ends lost 5 bases and 7 bases respectively, with 15 bases between them. This CDR3 comprises 15 residues. Germline CDR1 is SGHTA and CDR2 is FQGTGA. CDR3 protein: CASSAQGGNNSPLHF. The CDR3 region has the DNA TGTGCCAGCAGCGCACAGGGAGGGAACAATTCACCCCTCCACTTT.